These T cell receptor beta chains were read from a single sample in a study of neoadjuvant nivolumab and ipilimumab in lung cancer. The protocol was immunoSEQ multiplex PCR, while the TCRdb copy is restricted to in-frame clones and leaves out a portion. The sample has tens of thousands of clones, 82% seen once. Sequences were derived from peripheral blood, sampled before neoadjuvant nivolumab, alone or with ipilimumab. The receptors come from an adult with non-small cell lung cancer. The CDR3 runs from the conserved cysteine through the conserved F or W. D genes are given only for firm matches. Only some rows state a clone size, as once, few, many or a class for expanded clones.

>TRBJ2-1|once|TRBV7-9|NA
CASSTSQPEQFF
TGTGCCAGCAGCACGTCCCAACCGGAGCAGTTCTTC
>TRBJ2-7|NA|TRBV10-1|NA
CASSPGTGYEQYF
TGCGCCAGCAGCCCCGGGACGGGCTACGAGCAGTACTTC
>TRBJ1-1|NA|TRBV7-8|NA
CASSLVTDTEAFF
TGTGCCAGCAGCTTAGTTACGGACACTGAAGCTTTCTTT
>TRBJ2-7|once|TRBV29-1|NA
CSAWDLRRPYEQYF
TGCAGCGCCTGGGACCTCCGTCGCCCCTACGAGCAGTACTTC
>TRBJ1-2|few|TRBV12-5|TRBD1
CASGFGTDYGYTF
TGTGCTAGTGGTTTCGGGACAGACTATGGCTACACCTTC
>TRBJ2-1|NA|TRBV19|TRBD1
CASSIDRTGEQFF
TGTGCCAGTAGTATAGATAGGACAGGTGAGCAGTTCTTC
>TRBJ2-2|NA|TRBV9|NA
CASSVAPLAGTGELFF
TGTGCCAGCAGCGTAGCACCGCTAGCTGGAACCGGGGAGCTGTTTTTT
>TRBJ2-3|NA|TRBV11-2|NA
CASRGGGTDTQYF
TGTGCCAGCAGGGGCGGGGGCACAGATACGCAGTATTTT
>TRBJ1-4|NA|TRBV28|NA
CASSLPTGTGHEKLFF
TGTGCCAGCAGCCTCCCTACTGGGACCGGGCATGAAAAACTGTTTTTT
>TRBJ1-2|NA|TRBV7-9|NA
CASSPRAYGYTF
TGTGCCAGCAGCCCCAGGGCCTATGGCTACACCTTC
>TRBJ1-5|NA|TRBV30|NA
CAWSVPPFGTGQPQHF
TGTGCCTGGAGTGTACCCCCGTTCGGTACCGGACAGCCCCAGCATTTT
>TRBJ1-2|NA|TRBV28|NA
CASSLVSRYYGYTF
TGTGCCAGCAGTTTAGTCTCTCGTTACTATGGCTACACCTTC
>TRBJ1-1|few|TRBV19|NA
CASSILGSGRTEAFF
TGTGCCAGTAGTATACTGGGGTCTGGTCGGACTGAAGCTTTCTTT
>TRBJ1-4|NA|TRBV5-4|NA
CASSAPGRGDEKLFF
TGTGCCAGCAGCGCACCGGGACGGGGAGATGAAAAACTGTTTTTT
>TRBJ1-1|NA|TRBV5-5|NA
CASSLDYNRNTEAFF
TGTGCCAGCAGCTTGGATTACAACCGGAACACTGAAGCTTTCTTT
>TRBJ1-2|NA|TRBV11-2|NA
CASSTDRRDGYTF
TGTGCCAGCAGCACGGACAGACGGGATGGCTACACCTTC
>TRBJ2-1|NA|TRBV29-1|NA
CSVAVTAANEQFF
TGCAGCGTTGCCGTGACGGCAGCTAATGAGCAGTTCTTC
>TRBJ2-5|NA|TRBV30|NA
CAWSIWGTQGETQYF
TGTGCCTGGTCGATTTGGGGCACTCAGGGAGAGACCCAGTACTTC
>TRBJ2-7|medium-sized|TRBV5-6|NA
CASSGDRFSSYEQYF
TGTGCCAGCAGCGGTGACAGGTTCAGCTCCTACGAGCAGTACTTC
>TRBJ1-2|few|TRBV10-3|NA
CAITGNYGYTF
TGTGCCATCACGGGCAACTATGGCTACACCTTC
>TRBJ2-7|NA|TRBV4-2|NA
CASSQVGGGDYEQYF
TGTGCCAGCAGCCAAGTAGGAGGGGGCGACTACGAGCAGTACTTC
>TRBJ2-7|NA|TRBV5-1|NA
CASSSQGAAYEQYF
TGCGCCAGCAGCTCCCAGGGCGCGGCCTACGAGCAGTACTTC
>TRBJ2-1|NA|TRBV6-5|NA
CASSYSESFIDEQFF
TGTGCCAGCAGTTACTCGGAGAGCTTTATCGATGAGCAGTTCTTC
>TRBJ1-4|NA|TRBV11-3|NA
CASSLYGAGGEKLFF
TGTGCCAGCAGCTTATATGGCGCAGGCGGTGAAAAACTGTTTTTT
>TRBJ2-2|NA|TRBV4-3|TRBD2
CASSQYTTSGVGELFF
TGCGCCAGCAGCCAATATACGACTAGCGGGGTCGGGGAGCTGTTTTTT
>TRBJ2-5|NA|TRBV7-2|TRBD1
CASSLGQGEETQYF
TGTGCCAGCAGCTTAGGACAGGGGGAAGAGACCCAGTACTTC
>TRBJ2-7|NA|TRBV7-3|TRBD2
CASSLTLAGNIYF
TGTGCCAGCAGCTTAACTCTAGCGGGAAATATTTACTTC
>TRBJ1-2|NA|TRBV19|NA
CASSQAFPHGYTF
TGTGCCAGTAGTCAAGCTTTCCCCCATGGCTACACCTTC